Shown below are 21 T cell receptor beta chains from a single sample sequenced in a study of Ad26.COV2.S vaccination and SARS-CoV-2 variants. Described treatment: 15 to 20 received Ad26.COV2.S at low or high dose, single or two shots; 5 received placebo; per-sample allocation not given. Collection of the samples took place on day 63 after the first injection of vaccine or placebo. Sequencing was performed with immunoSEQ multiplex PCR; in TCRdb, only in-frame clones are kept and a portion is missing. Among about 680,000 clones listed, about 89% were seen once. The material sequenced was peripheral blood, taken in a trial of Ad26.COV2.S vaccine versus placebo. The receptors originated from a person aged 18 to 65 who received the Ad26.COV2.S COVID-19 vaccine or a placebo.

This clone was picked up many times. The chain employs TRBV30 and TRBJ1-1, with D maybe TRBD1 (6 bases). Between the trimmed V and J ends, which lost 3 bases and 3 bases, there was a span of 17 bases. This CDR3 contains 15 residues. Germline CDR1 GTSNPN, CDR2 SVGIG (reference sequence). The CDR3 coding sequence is TGTGCCTGGAGCAGGTTAGGGGGGATGGACACTGAAGCTTTCTTT. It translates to CAWSRLGGMDTEAFF.

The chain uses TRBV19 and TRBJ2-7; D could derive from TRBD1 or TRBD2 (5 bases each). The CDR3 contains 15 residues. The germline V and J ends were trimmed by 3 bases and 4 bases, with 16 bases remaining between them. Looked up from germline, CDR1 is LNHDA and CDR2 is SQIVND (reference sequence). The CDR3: CASSIRKGPSYEQYF. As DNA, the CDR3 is TGTGCCAGTAGTATTAGGAAGGGACCCTCTTACGAGCAGTACTTC.

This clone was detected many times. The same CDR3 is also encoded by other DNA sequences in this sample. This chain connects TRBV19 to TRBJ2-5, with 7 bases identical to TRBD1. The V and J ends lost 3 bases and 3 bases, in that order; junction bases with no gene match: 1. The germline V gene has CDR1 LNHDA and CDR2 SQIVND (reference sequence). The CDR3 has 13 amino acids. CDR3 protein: CASSIGTEETQYF. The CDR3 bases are TGTGCCAGTAGTATCGGGACAGAAGAGACCCAGTACTTC. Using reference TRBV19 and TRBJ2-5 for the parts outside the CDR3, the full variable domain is DGGITQSPKYLFRKEGQNVTLSCEQNLNHDAMYWYRQDPGQGLRLIYYSQIVNDFQKGDIAEGYSVSREKKESFPLTVTSAQKNPTAFYLCASSIGTEETQYFGPGTRLLVL.

CDR3 in amino acids: CASSGDRVSSYNEQFF. CDR3 sequence (DNA): TGTGCCAGCAGTGGGGACAGGGTTAGCTCCTACAATGAGCAGTTCTTC. This rearrangement joins TRBV27 to TRBJ2-1; 9 positions match TRBD1. The V segment lost 5 bases and the J segment 0 bases; nucleotides outside the gene matches: 5. Germline V gives CDR1 MNHEY, CDR2 SMNVEV (reference sequence). The CDR3 is made up of 16 amino acids.

The chain's CDR3 is CASRIANSPLHF. CDR3 nucleotides: TGTGCCAGCAGGATTGCGAATTCACCCCTCCACTTT. This rearrangement joins TRBV28 to TRBJ1-6; D unclear. Germline CDR1 is MDHEN and CDR2 is SYDVKM. This CDR3 is built from 12 residues. V dropped 6 bases and J dropped 7 bases, with 7 bases sitting between them.

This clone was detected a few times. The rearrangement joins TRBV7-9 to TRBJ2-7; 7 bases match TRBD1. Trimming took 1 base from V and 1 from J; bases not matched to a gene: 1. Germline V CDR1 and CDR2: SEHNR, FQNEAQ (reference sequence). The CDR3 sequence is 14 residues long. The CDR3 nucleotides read TGTGCCAGCAGCTTAGAACAGGGGTCCTACGAGCAGTACTTC. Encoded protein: CASSLEQGSYEQYF.

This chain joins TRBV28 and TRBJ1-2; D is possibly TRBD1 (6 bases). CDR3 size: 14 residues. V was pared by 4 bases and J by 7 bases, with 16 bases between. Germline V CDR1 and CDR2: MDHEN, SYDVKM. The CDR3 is CASSSGGEWGGYTF. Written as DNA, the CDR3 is TGTGCCAGCAGTTCGGGGGGCGAGTGGGGTGGCTACACCTTC.

The CDR3 loop is CSVGRGLGAGELFF. CDR3 DNA: TGCAGCGTTGGTAGGGGGCTCGGCGCCGGGGAGCTGTTTTTT. This chain uses TRBV29-1 with TRBJ2-2, with 7 nucleotides matching TRBD1. CDR1 is SQVTM and CDR2 is ANQGSEA in the germline V gene. V was pared by 4 bases and J by 6 bases, with 8 bases of the junction left unmatched. This CDR3 has 14 residues.

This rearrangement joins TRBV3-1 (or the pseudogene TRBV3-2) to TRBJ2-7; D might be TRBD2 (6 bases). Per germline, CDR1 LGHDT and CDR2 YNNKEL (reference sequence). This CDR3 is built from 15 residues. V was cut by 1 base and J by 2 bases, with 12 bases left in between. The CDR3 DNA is TGTGCCAGCAGCCAAGCGGGGGACTTAACCTACGAGCAGTACTTC. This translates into CASSQAGDLTYEQYF.

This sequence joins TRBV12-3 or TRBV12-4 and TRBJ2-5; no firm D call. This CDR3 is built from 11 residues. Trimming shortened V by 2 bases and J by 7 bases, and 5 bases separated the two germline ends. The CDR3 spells CASSLTGTQYF. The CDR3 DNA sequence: TGTGCCAGCAGTTTAACGGGGACCCAGTACTTC.

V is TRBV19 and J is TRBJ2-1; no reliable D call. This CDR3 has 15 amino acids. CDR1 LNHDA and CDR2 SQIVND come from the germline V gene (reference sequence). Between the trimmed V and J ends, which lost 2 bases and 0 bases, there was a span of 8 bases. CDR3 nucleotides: TGTGCCAGTAGTATATCCAAATTCTCCTACAATGAGCAGTTCTTC. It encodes CASSISKFSYNEQFF.

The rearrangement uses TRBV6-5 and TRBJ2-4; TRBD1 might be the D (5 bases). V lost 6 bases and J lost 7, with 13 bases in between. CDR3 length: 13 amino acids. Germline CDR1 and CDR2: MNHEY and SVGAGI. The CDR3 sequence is CASRSAGWNIQYF. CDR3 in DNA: TGTGCCAGCAGGAGCGCAGGGTGGAACATTCAGTACTTC.

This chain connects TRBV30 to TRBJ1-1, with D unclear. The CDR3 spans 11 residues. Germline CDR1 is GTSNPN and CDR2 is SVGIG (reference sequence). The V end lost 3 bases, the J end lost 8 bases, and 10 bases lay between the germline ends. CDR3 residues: CAWSEIREAFF. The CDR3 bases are TGTGCCTGGAGCGAGATCAGGGAAGCTTTCTTT.

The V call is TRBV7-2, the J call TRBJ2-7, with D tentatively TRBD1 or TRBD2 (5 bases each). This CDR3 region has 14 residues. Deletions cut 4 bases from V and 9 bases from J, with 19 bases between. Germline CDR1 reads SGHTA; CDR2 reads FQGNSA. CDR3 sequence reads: CASSSGTLFLGQYF. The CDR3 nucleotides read TGTGCCAGCAGCTCCGGGACCCTCTTCTTAGGGCAGTACTTC.

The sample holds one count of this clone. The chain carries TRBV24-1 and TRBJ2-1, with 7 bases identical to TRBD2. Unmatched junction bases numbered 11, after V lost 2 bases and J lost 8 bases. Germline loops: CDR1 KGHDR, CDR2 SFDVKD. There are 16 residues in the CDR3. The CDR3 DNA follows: TGTGCCACCAGTGATTCCCAGCGGGAAGTGAACGATGAGCAGTTCTTC. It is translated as CATSDSQREVNDEQFF.

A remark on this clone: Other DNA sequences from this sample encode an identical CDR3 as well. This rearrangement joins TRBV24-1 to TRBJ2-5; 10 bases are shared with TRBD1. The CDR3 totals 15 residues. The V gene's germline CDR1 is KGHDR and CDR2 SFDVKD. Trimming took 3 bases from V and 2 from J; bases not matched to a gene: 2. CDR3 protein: CATSDPGQGQETQYF. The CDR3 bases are TGTGCCACCAGTGATCCGGGACAGGGGCAAGAGACCCAGTACTTC.

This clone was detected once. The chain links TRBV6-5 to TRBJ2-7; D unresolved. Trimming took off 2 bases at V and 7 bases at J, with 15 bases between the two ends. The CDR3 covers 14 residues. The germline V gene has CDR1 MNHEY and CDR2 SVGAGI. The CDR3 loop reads CASSYPWVGIEQYF. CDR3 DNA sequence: TGTGCCAGCAGTTACCCGTGGGTAGGGATTGAGCAGTACTTC.

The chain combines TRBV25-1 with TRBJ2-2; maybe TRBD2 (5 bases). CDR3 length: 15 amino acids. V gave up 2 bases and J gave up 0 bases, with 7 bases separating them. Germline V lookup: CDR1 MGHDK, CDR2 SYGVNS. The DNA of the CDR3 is TGTGCCAGCAGTGAACAGCGGACGAACACCGGGGAGCTGTTTTTT. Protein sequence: CASSEQRTNTGELFF. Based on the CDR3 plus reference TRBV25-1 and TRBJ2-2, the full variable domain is EADIYQTPRYLVIGTGKKITLECSQTMGHDKMYWYQQDPGMELHLIHYSYGVNSTEKGDLSSESTVSRIRTEHFPLTLESARPSHTSQYLCASSEQRTNTGELFFGEGSRLTVL.

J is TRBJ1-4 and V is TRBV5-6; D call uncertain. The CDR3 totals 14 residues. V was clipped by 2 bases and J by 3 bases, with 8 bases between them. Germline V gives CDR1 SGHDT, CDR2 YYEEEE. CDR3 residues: CASSFYWSNEKLFF. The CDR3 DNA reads TGTGCCAGCAGCTTTTACTGGTCTAATGAAAAACTGTTTTTT.

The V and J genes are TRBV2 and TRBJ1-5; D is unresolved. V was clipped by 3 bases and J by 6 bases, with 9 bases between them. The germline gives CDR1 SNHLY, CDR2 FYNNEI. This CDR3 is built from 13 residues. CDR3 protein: CASSDRMAQPQHF. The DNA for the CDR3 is TGTGCCAGCAGTGATAGGATGGCTCAGCCCCAGCATTTT. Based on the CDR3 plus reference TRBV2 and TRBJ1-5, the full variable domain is EPEVTQTPSHQVTQMGQEVILRCVPISNHLYFYWYRQILGQKVEFLVSFYNNEISEKSEIFDDQFSVERPDGSNFTLKIRSTKLEDSAMYFCASSDRMAQPQHFGDGTRLSIL.

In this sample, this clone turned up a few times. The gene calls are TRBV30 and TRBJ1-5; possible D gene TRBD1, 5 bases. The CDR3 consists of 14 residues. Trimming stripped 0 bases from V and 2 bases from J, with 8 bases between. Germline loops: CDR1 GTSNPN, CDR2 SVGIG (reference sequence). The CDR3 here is CAWSVGPGNQPQHF. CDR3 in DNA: TGTGCCTGGAGTGTGGGGCCAGGCAATCAGCCCCAGCATTTT. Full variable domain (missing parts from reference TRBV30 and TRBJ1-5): SQTIHQWPATLVQPVGSPLSLECTVEGTSNPNLYWYRQAAGRGLQLLFYSVGIGQISSEVPQNLSASRPQDRQFILSSKKLLLSDSGFYLCAWSVGPGNQPQHFGDGTRLSIL.